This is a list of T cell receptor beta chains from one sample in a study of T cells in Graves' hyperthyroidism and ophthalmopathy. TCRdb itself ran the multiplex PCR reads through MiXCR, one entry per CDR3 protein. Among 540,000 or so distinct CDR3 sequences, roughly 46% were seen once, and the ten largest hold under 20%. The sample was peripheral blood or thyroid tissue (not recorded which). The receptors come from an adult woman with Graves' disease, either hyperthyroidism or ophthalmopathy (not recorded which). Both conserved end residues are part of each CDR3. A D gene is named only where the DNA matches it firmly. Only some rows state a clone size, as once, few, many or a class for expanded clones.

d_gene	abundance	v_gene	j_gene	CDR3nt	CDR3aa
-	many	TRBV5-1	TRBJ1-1	TGCGCCAGCAGCCAAGACGGGACTCGGCATAAAGCTTTCTTT	CASSQDGTRHKAFF
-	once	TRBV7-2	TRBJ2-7	TGCGCCAGCAGCCAAGTGGGCGGCGGTGCCTACGAGCAGTACTTC	CASSQVGGGAYEQYF
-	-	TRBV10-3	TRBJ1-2	TGTGCCATCAGTGAGTCGGGAGGGAGGCAGGATGGCTACACCTTC	CAISESGGRQDGYTF
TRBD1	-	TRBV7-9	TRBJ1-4	TGTGCCAGCAGCCAGGGGACAGTGGATGAAAAACTGTTTTTT	CASSQGTVDEKLFF
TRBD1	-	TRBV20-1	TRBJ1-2	TGCAGTTACCCGGACAGGTACTATGGCTACACCTTC	CSYPDRYYGYTF
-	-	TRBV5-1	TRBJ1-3	TGCGCCAGCAGCTTGGGAACAGCCAACTCTGGAAACACCATATATTTT	CASSLGTANSGNTIYF
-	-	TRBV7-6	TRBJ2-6	TGTGCCAGCAGCTTAGTTCTGGCAGGGACCTCTTATGGGGCCAACGTCCTGACTTTC	CASSLVLAGTSYGANVLTF
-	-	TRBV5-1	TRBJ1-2	TGCGCCAGCAGCTTCCCATCGGAAAGTGGCTACACCTTC	CASSFPSESGYTF
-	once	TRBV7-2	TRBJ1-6	TGTGCCAGCAGCCATCCGGGTCGATCTTCACCCCTCCACTTT	CASSHPGRSSPLHF
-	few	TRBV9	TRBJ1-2	-	CASSFYICSAGDDNYGYTF
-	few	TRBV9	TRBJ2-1	TGTGCCAGCAGCGTAGAGGGCAACTACAATGAGCAGTTCTTC	CASSVEGNYNEQFF
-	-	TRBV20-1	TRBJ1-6	TGCAGTGCTGCACAGGGAAACACTGAAGCTTCACCCCTCCACTTT	CSAAQGNTEASPLHF
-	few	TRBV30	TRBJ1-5	TGTGCCTGGAGTGGAGGACAGCACCATCAGCCCCAGCATTTT	CAWSGGQHHQPQHF
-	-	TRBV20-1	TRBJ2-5	TGCAGTGCCACCCCGTCCGGTCCAGAGACCCAGTACTTC	CSATPSGPETQYF
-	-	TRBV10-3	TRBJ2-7	TGTGCCAGCAGTGAGGTAGGGGCCTACGAGCAGTACTTC	CASSEVGAYEQYF
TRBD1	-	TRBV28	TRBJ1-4	TGTGCCAGCACCGACAGGGTAACGGCTAATGAAAAACTGTTTTTT	CASTDRVTANEKLFF
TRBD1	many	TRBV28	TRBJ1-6	TGTGCCAGCAGTGTAACCGGGACAGGGAGGAATTCACCCCTCCACTTT	CASSVTGTGRNSPLHF
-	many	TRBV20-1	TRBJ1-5	TGCAGTGCTAGTTCCACCTGGGTTCAGCCCCAGCATTTT	CSASSTWVQPQHF
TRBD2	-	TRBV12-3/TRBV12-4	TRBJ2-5	TGTGCCAGCAGTCCCTCGGGAGGGTTTCATCAGCCCCAGTACTTC	CASSPSGGFHQPQYF
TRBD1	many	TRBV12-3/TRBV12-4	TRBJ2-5	TGTGCCAGCAGTTGGGGACAGGGTGAGACCCAGTACTTC	CASSWGQGETQYF
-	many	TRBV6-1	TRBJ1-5	TGTGCCAGCAGTGAATGGGTACAGATCAATCAGCCCCAGCATTTT	CASSEWVQINQPQHF
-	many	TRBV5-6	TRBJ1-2	TGTGCCAGCAGCTTGGGAGTCAGCACCTATGGCTACACCTTC	CASSLGVSTYGYTF
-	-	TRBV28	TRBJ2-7	TGTGCCAGCACCCCACTCAGCGAAAGCTCCTACGGGCAGTACTTC	CASTPLSESSYGQYF
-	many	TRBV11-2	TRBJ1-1	TGTGCCAGCAGCCCCCTTTGGCGCAGGAACACTGAAGCTTTCTTT	CASSPLWRRNTEAFF
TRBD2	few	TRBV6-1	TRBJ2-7	TGTGCCAGCAGCGTCCTAGCGGGAGCTGGTATGTCCTACGAGCAGTACTTC	CASSVLAGAGMSYEQYF
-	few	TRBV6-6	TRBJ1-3	TGTGCCAGCAGTTCCCTAATAAACTCTGGAAACACCATATATTTT	CASSSLINSGNTIYF
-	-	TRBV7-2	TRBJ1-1	TGTGCCAGCAGCTTAGTGGGGGCAGGGGCGCTGAACACTGAAGCTTTCTTT	CASSLVGAGALNTEAFF
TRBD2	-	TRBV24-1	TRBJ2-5	TGTGCCACCAGTGATGCTACTAGCGTTTACCAAGAGACCCAGTACTTC	CATSDATSVYQETQYF